Below, 30 T cell receptor beta chains from the same sample are listed, as sequenced in a study of cytotoxic CD8 clonotypes in ibrutinib-treated CLL. Profiled with immunoSEQ multiplex PCR; TCRdb holds only in-frame clones, not every one. The top ten clones hold 5.1% of a sample with 110,000 to 150,000 clones, more than 75% of them seen once. Sequencing was performed on PBMCs, taken after 24 months of ibrutinib treatment. The source is a human donor with chronic lymphocytic leukemia.

This clone was counted at least ten times. Here the CDR3 reads CSVEGREVRGYTF. The CDR3, as DNA: TGCAGCGTTGAGGGCAGGGAGGTTCGTGGCTACACCTTC. This chain uses TRBV29-1 with TRBJ1-2; D might be TRBD1 (5 bases). The V end lost 3 bases, the J end lost 7 bases, and 15 bases lay between the germline ends. CDR3 length: 13 amino acids. Germline CDR1 is SQVTM and CDR2 is ANQGSEA. Complete variable domain (other parts from reference TRBV29-1 and TRBJ1-2): SAVISQKPSRDICQRGTSLTIQCQVDSQVTMMFWYRQQPGQSLTLIATANQGSEATYESGFVIDKFPISRPNLTFSTLTVSNMSPEDSSIYLCSVEGREVRGYTFGSGTRLTVV.

The rearrangement joins TRBV6-1 to TRBJ2-7; no reliable D call. Germline V CDR1 and CDR2: MNHNS, SASEGT. The V end lost 1 base, the J end lost 7 bases, and 2 bases lay between the germline ends. The CDR3 loop spans 10 amino acids. The DNA for the CDR3 is TGTGCCAGCAGTGAAGGGGAGCAGTACTTC. Encoded protein: CASSEGEQYF.

J is TRBJ2-1 and V is TRBV10-3, with D possibly TRBD1 on 5 matching bases. The germline V gene has CDR1 ENHRY and CDR2 SYGVKD. The ends were cut back, 2 bases at V and 7 bases at J, with 6 bases in the middle. CDR3 size: 12 residues. The CDR3 here is CAISEQGNEQFF. The DNA for the CDR3 is TGTGCCATCAGTGAGCAGGGAAATGAGCAGTTCTTC.

To note about this clone: The same CDR3 arises from other DNA sequences in this sample as well. The chain links TRBV6-6 to TRBJ1-3; no clear D gene. Trimming took off 0 bases at V and 1 base at J, with 7 bases between the two ends. The CDR3 spans 15 residues. In germline, CDR1 is MNHNY, CDR2 SVGAGI (reference sequence). The CDR3 coding sequence is TGTGCCAGCAGTTACTCGACGGGTTCTGGAAACACCATATATTTT. This translates into CASSYSTGSGNTIYF.

The chain has TRBV28 and TRBJ1-2; D is unclear. The CDR3 contains 14 residues. The germline V and J ends were trimmed by 6 bases and 5 bases, with 16 bases remaining between them. The V gene's germline CDR1 is MDHEN and CDR2 SYDVKM. The CDR3 protein is CASRGGPALYGYTF. CDR3 DNA: TGTGCCAGCAGGGGTGGCCCGGCGCTTTATGGCTACACCTTC.

The chain joins TRBV5-8 to TRBJ1-1, with unresolved D. CDR1 and CDR2 from the germline V gene are SGHTS and YDEGEE. The CDR3 is 15 amino acids. Trimming stripped 3 bases from V and 0 bases from J, with 12 bases between. The CDR3 DNA sequence: TGTGCCAGCAGCTACGGAGGACGGTTGAACACTGAAGCTTTCTTT. Amino acids: CASSYGGRLNTEAFF.

This clone was seen only once. V gene TRBV18 combines with J gene TRBJ2-7; 7 positions agree with TRBD1. Germline CDR1 and CDR2: KGHSH and LQKENI. The CDR3 contains 14 residues. V shed 6 bases and J 6 bases; nucleotides not matched to a gene: 11. This CDR3 reads CASSPGQAAGEQYF. CDR3 DNA: TGTGCCAGCTCCCCAGGACAGGCCGCGGGCGAGCAGTACTTC.

V is TRBV27 and J is TRBJ1-2; 7 nucleotides match TRBD1. CDR3 size: 15 residues. J was trimmed by 8 bases and V by 4 bases; bases with no gene match: 13. Germline CDR1 and CDR2: MNHEY and SMNVEV (reference sequence). The CDR3 loop is CASSSLGGGWEGYTF. Here the CDR3 DNA reads TGTGCCAGCAGTTCCCTAGGAGGGGGCTGGGAAGGCTACACCTTC.

This clone has at least ten counts. This CDR3 is CASSLRSSGANVLTF. CDR3 sequence (DNA): TGTGCCAGCAGCTTACGGAGCTCTGGGGCCAACGTCCTGACTTTC. This chain connects TRBV13 to TRBJ2-6; D gene uncertain. This CDR3 is built from 15 residues. The germline V gene encodes CDR1 PRHDT and CDR2 FYEKMQ (reference sequence). Trimming pared 2 bases from V and 0 bases from J, leaving 5 bases between.

The V call is TRBV6-5, the J call TRBJ2-5; D unresolved. The CDR3 is 12 amino acids. With 5 bases removed from V and 2 bases from J, the gap between germline ends came to 6 bases. Germline CDR1 MNHEY, CDR2 SVGAGI. In nucleotides, the CDR3 is TGTGCCAGCAGTACTCTTCAAGAGACCCAGTACTTC. Its translation: CASSTLQETQYF.

This clone has just a few counts. At the DNA level, this CDR3 is encoded by other sequences in the same sample as well. The chain joins TRBV18 to TRBJ1-1; D uncertain. V dropped 2 bases and J dropped 0 bases, with 4 bases sitting between them. The CDR3 is made up of 13 amino acids. Germline V gene lookup returns CDR1 KGHSH and CDR2 LQKENI. CDR3 amino acids: CASSPDLNTEAFF. CDR3 sequence (DNA): TGTGCCAGCTCACCAGACTTGAACACTGAAGCTTTCTTT.

This clone was seen a few times. This chain links TRBV7-9 with TRBJ2-1; D tentatively fits TRBD1 or TRBD2 (5 bases each). Germline V lookup: CDR1 SEHNR, CDR2 FQNEAQ (reference sequence). CDR3 size: 12 residues. V was cut by 1 base and J by 8 bases, with 6 bases left in between. The CDR3 spells CASSLVGDEQFF. In DNA form, the CDR3 reads TGTGCCAGCAGCTTAGTGGGGGATGAGCAGTTCTTC.

This chain uses TRBV5-6 with TRBJ1-3; D ambiguous. The CDR3 sequence is 16 residues long. Germline values: CDR1 SGHDT, CDR2 YYEEEE. Trimming removed 4 bases at V and 1 base at J, with 15 bases between. The CDR3 region has the DNA TGTGCCAGCAGCACGGTTGGGAGGCGGTCTGGAAACACCATATATTTT. It codes for CASSTVGRRSGNTIYF.

This clone was seen once. J is TRBJ2-7 and V is TRBV7-9; D not resolved. The V and J ends lost 1 base and 2 bases respectively, with 9 bases between them. Germline CDR1 is SEHNR and CDR2 is FQNEAQ (reference sequence). CDR3 length equals 14 residues. Here the CDR3 reads CASSLGGNTYEQYF. For the CDR3, the DNA is TGTGCCAGCAGCTTAGGCGGCAACACCTACGAGCAGTACTTC. The variable domain in full, completed from reference TRBV7-9 and TRBJ2-7, reads DTGVSQNPRHKITKRGQNVTFRCDPISEHNRLYWYRQTLGQGPEFLTYFQNEAQLEKSRLLSDRFSAERPKGSFSTLEIQRTEQGDSAMYLCASSLGGNTYEQYFGPGTRLTVT.

This clone showed up just a few times. The rearrangement uses TRBV5-1 and TRBJ1-2, with TRBD1 matching over 7 bases. V lost 4 bases, J lost 5 bases, and 11 bases stayed unmatched. Per the germline V gene, CDR1 is SGHRS and CDR2 is YFSETQ. The CDR3 is 15 amino acids. The chain's CDR3 is CASSPRPDRKYGYTF. CDR3 DNA: TGCGCCAGCAGCCCACGTCCGGACAGGAAATATGGCTACACCTTC.

The rearrangement uses TRBV7-9 and TRBJ1-1; tentatively, D is TRBD1 (5 bases). The CDR3 covers 12 residues. CDR1 and CDR2 from the germline V gene are SEHNR and FQNEAQ (reference sequence). Trimming cost V 3 bases and J 5 bases, with 7 bases left between them. The CDR3 is CASSFWGTEAFF. The CDR3 nucleotides read TGTGCCAGCAGCTTCTGGGGGACTGAAGCTTTCTTT.

The chain couples TRBV4-3 to TRBJ2-7; no firm D call. This CDR3 is 15 amino acids long. V lost 1 base and J lost 4, with 14 bases in between. Per the germline V gene, CDR1 is LGHNA and CDR2 is YSLEER. CDR3 amino acids: CASSQGYSPQYEQYF. The CDR3 coding sequence is TGCGCCAGCAGCCAAGGGTACAGCCCGCAATACGAGCAGTACTTC.

The rearrangement joins TRBV7-3 to TRBJ2-1; possibly TRBD2 for D (7 bases). V lost 5 bases to trimming and J lost 5 bases, with 22 bases between them. The length of the CDR3 is 17 residues. Looked up from germline, CDR1 is SGHTA and CDR2 is FQGTGA. The CDR3: CASSHTLPGGLHNEQFF. As DNA, the CDR3 is TGTGCCAGCAGCCACACCCTCCCGGGGGGCTTGCACAATGAGCAGTTCTTC.

The chain has TRBV5-1 and TRBJ1-1; D perhaps matches TRBD1 (6 bases). Germline loops: CDR1 SGHRS, CDR2 YFSETQ. The CDR3 consists of 16 residues. Trimming stripped 0 bases from V and 0 bases from J, with 12 bases between. As DNA, the CDR3 is TGCGCCAGCAGCTTGGAACAGGGAAGGATGAACACTGAAGCTTTCTTT. Translating it yields CASSLEQGRMNTEAFF.

The chain uses TRBV27 and TRBJ2-5; D gene unclear. This CDR3 is built from 14 residues. The germline V and J ends were trimmed by 3 bases and 4 bases, with 12 bases remaining between them. CDR1 and CDR2 from the germline V gene are MNHEY and SMNVEV (reference sequence). The CDR3 sequence: CASSFAGVRETQYF. The CDR3 nucleotides read TGTGCCAGCAGTTTTGCAGGTGTGAGAGAGACCCAGTACTTC.

The rearrangement links TRBV6-6 to TRBJ2-1, with 10 bases identical to TRBD1. The germline V gene encodes CDR1 MNHNY and CDR2 SVGAGI (reference sequence). This CDR3 is 14 amino acids long. V was clipped by 6 bases and J by 6 bases; unmatched bases: 5. CDR3 nucleotide sequence: TGTGCCAGCAGGCCCGGGGACAGGGGCAATGAGCAGTTCTTC. It specifies CASRPGDRGNEQFF.

The rearrangement links TRBV19 to TRBJ2-7; D might be TRBD2 (6 bases). V shed 3 bases and J shed 0 bases, with 15 bases lying between them. In germline, CDR1 is LNHDA, CDR2 SQIVND (reference sequence). The CDR3 is 16 amino acids. The CDR3 spells CASSMVSGLDSYEQYF. The CDR3 region has the DNA TGTGCCAGTAGTATGGTTTCGGGACTGGACTCCTACGAGCAGTACTTC.

CDR3 bases: TGTGCCAGCAGCCAACGGACAGCCAAGATCTCCTACGAGCAGTACTTC. Protein sequence: CASSQRTAKISYEQYF. The V call is TRBV7-2, the J call TRBJ2-7; possible D gene TRBD1, 6 bases. The germline V gene has CDR1 SGHTA and CDR2 FQGNSA. Between the trimmed V and J ends, which lost 5 bases and 0 bases, there was a span of 17 bases. This CDR3 has 16 amino acids.

V gene TRBV4-1 combines with J gene TRBJ1-4; weak D call: TRBD1 (6 bases). The CDR3 extends over 16 amino acids. V lost 3 bases to trimming and J lost 5 bases, with 16 bases between them. CDR1 is MGHRA and CDR2 is YSYEKL in the germline V gene. CDR3 sequence (DNA): TGCGCCAGCAGCCACGGCACAGGGTTGGAGAATGAAAAACTGTTTTTT. It yields the protein CASSHGTGLENEKLFF.

A few counts support this clone. Its ends do not fully match the called genes, so a read error is possible. This chain connects TRBV7-7 to TRBJ2-2, with D possibly being TRBD1 or TRBD2 (5 bases each). The CDR3 covers 14 residues. Germline loops: CDR1 SSHAT, CDR2 FNYEAQ (reference sequence). CDR3 sequence: CASSLERGVGELFF. CDR3 coding DNA: TGTGCTAGCAGCTTAGAGCGAGGGGTCGGGGAGCTGTTTTTT. The variable domain in full, with the rest retrieved from reference TRBV7-7 and TRBJ2-2, is GAGVSQSPRYKVTKRGQDVTLRCDPISSHATLYWYQQALGQGPEFLTYFNYEAQPDKSGLPSDRFSAERPEGSISTLTIQRTEQRDSAMYRCASSLERGVGELFFGEGSRLTVL.

The chain is built from TRBV9 and TRBJ1-6; no clear D. Germline lookup yields CDR1 SGDLS and CDR2 YYNGEE. The length of the CDR3 is 14 residues. V gave up 1 base and J gave up 5 bases, with 7 bases separating them. Written as DNA, the CDR3 is TGTGCCAGCAGCGTATCCTGGGATAATTCACCCCTCCACTTT. Translated, it gives CASSVSWDNSPLHF. The full variable domain, its missing parts supplied by reference TRBV9 and TRBJ1-6, is DSGVTQTPKHLITATGQRVTLRCSPRSGDLSVYWYQQSLDQGLQFLIQYYNGEERAKGNILERFSAQQFPDLHSELNLSSLELGDSALYFCASSVSWDNSPLHFGNGTRLTVT.

This clone has just a few counts. The CDR3 loop reads CASSPPGVGSGANVLTF. The CDR3 DNA sequence: TGTGCCAGCAGTCCCCCAGGGGTTGGCTCTGGGGCCAACGTCCTGACTTTC. This chain joins TRBV27 and TRBJ2-6, with D possibly being TRBD1 (6 bases). There are 17 residues in the CDR3. Trimming removed 5 bases at V and 0 bases at J, with 14 bases between. Germline CDR1 MNHEY, CDR2 SMNVEV (reference sequence).

As DNA, the CDR3 is TGTGCCAGTAGTATCGGGACCCCCAGGGTCCCTAGGCCATTCTTT. Translated: CASSIGTPRVPRPFF. This sequence joins TRBV19 and TRBJ1-1; possibly TRBD1 for D (5 bases). V was trimmed by 3 bases and J by 14 bases, leaving 25 bases between them. CDR1 is LNHDA, CDR2 SQIVND, per germline (reference sequence). CDR3 length equals 15 residues.

J is TRBJ2-6 and V is TRBV7-2; D is perhaps TRBD2 (5 bases). This CDR3 has 15 amino acids. V lost 7 bases, J lost 2 bases, and 12 bases lay in between. Germline CDR1 reads SGHTA; CDR2 reads FQGNSA. CDR3 nucleotides: TGTGCCAGCACCCGGTCGGGAACTGGGGCCAACGTCCTGACTTTC. Translated, it gives CASTRSGTGANVLTF.

This rearrangement joins TRBV4-3 to TRBJ2-4; the D is unclear. This CDR3 has 15 residues. The V end lost 1 base, the J end lost 6 bases, and 13 bases lay between the germline ends. Germline loops: CDR1 LGHNA, CDR2 YSLEER. CDR3 sequence: CASSQGGLVGNIQYF. Here the CDR3 DNA reads TGCGCCAGCAGCCAAGGTGGCCTAGTGGGAAACATTCAGTACTTC.